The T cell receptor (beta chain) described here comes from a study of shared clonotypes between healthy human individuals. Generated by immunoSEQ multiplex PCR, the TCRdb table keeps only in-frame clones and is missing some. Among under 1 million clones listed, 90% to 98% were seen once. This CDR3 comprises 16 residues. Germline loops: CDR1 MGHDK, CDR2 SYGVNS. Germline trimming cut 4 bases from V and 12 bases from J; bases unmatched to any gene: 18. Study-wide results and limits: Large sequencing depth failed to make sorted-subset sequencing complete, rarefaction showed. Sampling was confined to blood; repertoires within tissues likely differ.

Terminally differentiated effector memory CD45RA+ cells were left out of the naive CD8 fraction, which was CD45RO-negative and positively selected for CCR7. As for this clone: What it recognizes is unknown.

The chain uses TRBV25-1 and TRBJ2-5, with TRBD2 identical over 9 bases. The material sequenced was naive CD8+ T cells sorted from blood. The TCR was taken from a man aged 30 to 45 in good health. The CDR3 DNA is TGTGCCAGCAGTGGACGGGGGAATTCCGGGACTAGCAACAAGTACTTC. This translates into CASSGRGNSGTSNKYF.